Below, one T cell receptor beta chain is given with its context. Blood CD8+ and CD4+ T cells underwent high-throughput TCR beta sequencing. The multiple sclerosis control group consisted of treatment-naive patients whose relapsing-remitting disease, which was either stable or active, fulfilled revised McDonald criteria. Through negative isolation, CD4+ and CD8+ T cells were obtained, while TEMRA cells were enriched using FACS. Germline V gives CDR1 MDHEN, CDR2 SYDVKM. Between the trimmed V and J ends, which lost 8 bases and 3 bases, there was a span of 7 bases. The CDR3 sequence is 12 residues long. RNA amounts of roughly 0.5 to 1 ug underwent reverse transcription with random hexamers. TCRdb processed the immunoSEQ multiplex PCR reads anew with MiXCR; each CDR3 protein has one entry. Here the sample spans 200,000 or so distinct CDR3 sequences, approximately 94% being singletons. These data come from a study of CD8 T cells in Susac syndrome.

The sample taken for sequencing was CD4+ T cells from PBMCs. This clonotype was obtained from a human donor with multiple sclerosis. The chain links TRBV28 to TRBJ1-4; a possible D gene is TRBD1 (6 bases). CDR3 sequence: CASRTANEKLFF. CDR3 bases: TGTGCCAGCCGGACAGCTAATGAAAAACTGTTTTTT.